The rows below give T cell receptor beta chains drawn from one sample of a study of T cells after yellow fever vaccination. TCRdb called the 5' RACE reads again in MiXCR, with one record for every CDR3 protein. The data show around 400,000 distinct CDR3 sequences, with approximately 10% seen just once and roughly 18% held by the top ten. The specimen was PBMCs, collected on the day of the first yellow fever vaccination. The source is a man aged 18 to 29 who received the YFV17D yellow fever vaccine. The CDR3 runs from the conserved cysteine through the conserved F or W. A D gene is named only where the DNA matches it firmly. Clone sizes are given selectively: once, few, many, or a class where the clone is expanded.

length,D,J,V,size,DNA,CDR3
17,NA,TRBJ2-2,TRBV5-1,NA,TGCGCCAGCAGTTTCGCAAATACCGGGGTAAACACCGGGGAGCTGTTTTTT,CASSFANTGVNTGELFF
14,NA,TRBJ1-5,TRBV7-2,NA,TGTGCCAGCAGCTTATATACAGGGATGCAGCCCCAGCATTTT,CASSLYTGMQPQHF
12,NA,TRBJ1-6,TRBV7-9,many,TGTGCCAGCAGTAGTAATCTCCGGCCCCTCCACTTT,CASSSNLRPLHF
16,NA,TRBJ1-4,TRBV28,NA,TGTGCCAGCAGCTCCTCCCGGGCCGGCCTCAATGAAAAACTGTTTTTT,CASSSSRAGLNEKLFF
14,TRBD2,TRBJ2-5,TRBV7-2,NA,TGTGCCAGCAGTTGGCGGGGGGGCCTCGAGACCCAGTACTTC,CASSWRGGLETQYF
16,NA,TRBJ1-1,TRBV4-1,few,TGCGCCAGCAGCCAAGACGGGTTGGGACCAGGGGCTGAAGCTTTCTTT,CASSQDGLGPGAEAFF
17,TRBD1,TRBJ2-3,TRBV4-2,NA,TGTGCCAGCAGCCAAGATCCGACGGGCAGGGGGACGGATACGCAGTATTTT,CASSQDPTGRGTDTQYF
15,NA,TRBJ1-6,TRBV20-1,few,TGCAGTGCTGCGACACTTCTCCGCTATAATTCACCCCTCCACTTT,CSAATLLRYNSPLHF
12,NA,TRBJ1-1,TRBV4-3,few,TGCGCCAGCAGCCAAGGGGCAGGGGCAGCTTTCTTT,CASSQGAGAAFF
12,NA,TRBJ2-7,TRBV20-1,NA,TGCAGTGCTAGAGTCGGCGTGTACGAGCAGTACTTC,CSARVGVYEQYF
15,NA,TRBJ1-5,TRBV12-3/TRBV12-4,NA,TGTGCCAGCAGTTTGGTCGACAGGATAAATCAGCCCCAGCATTTT,CASSLVDRINQPQHF
14,TRBD1,TRBJ1-2,TRBV27,NA,TGTGCCAGCAGACGTCAGGGGGGATACTATGGCTACACCTTC,CASRRQGGYYGYTF
14,TRBD1,TRBJ1-6,TRBV6-2/TRBV6-3,NA,TGTGCCAGCAGTAGGGGACAGAATAATTCACCCCTCCACTTT,CASSRGQNNSPLHF
14,NA,TRBJ1-1,TRBV20-1,NA,TGCAGTGCCACCCCCGCGTGGGCGGACACTGAAGCTTTCTTT,CSATPAWADTEAFF
17,NA,TRBJ2-3,TRBV15,few,TGTGCCACCAGGCCGGGACGGTCGGGAATTAGCACAGATACGCAGTATTTT,CATRPGRSGISTDTQYF